This T cell receptor beta chain comes out of a study of blood T cells in healthy people across ages. The CDR3 spans 15 residues. In germline, CDR1 is SNHLY, CDR2 FYNNEI. The V gene lost 1 base and the J gene lost 5 bases, with 15 bases spanning the gap. This clonotype was seen only a few times. A sample-barcoded 5' primer and a J-beta primer mix were used in a second PCR of roughly 7 to 11 cycles. TCRdb redid the calling of the 5' RACE reads with MiXCR, one entry per CDR3 protein. The top ten clones hold around 13% of a sample with some 1.1 million distinct CDR3 sequences, more than 30% of them seen once.

Sequencing was performed on blood. The sequence was collected from a young man in good health. The chain couples TRBV2 to TRBJ2-7; no reliable D call. This CDR3 is CASSEEGLLTHEQYF. DNA for the CDR3: TGTGCCAGCAGTGAAGAGGGTCTTCTGACCCACGAGCAGTACTTC.